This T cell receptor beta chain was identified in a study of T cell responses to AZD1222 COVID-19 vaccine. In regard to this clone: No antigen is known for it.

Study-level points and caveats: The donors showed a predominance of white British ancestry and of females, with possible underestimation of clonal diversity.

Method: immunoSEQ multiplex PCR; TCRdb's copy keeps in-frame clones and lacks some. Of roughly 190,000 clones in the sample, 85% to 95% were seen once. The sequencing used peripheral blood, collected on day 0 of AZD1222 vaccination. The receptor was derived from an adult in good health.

The CDR3 bases are TGTGCCAGCAGTCCGCGAAGGCCCCACGGGACTGGAAACACCATATATTTT. Translated, it gives CASSPRRPHGTGNTIYF. The chain couples TRBV6-6 to TRBJ1-3; D is undetermined. Per the germline V gene, CDR1 is MNHNY and CDR2 is SVGAGI (reference sequence). Deletions cut 5 bases from V and 2 bases from J, with 19 bases between. This CDR3 is 17 amino acids long.